A selection of T cell receptor beta chains follows, all from one sample in a study of T cells in localized non-small cell lung cancer. The assay was immunoSEQ multiplex PCR, and TCRdb's table has in-frame clones only and misses some. The sample includes around 91,000 clones, about 91% seen only once; the top ten take roughly 15%. The sample in question was peripheral blood, obtained before any cancer treatment. The origin of the receptors is a man aged 40 to 69 with stage I squamous cell lung carcinoma. The CDR3 runs from the conserved cysteine through the conserved F or W.

J,V,CDR3
TRBJ2-6,TRBV29-1,CSVESDSGANVLTF
TRBJ1-2,TRBV29-1,CSVELGTGYGYTF
TRBJ1-1,TRBV6-5,CASSSTGMNTEAFF
TRBJ1-5,TRBV6-1,CASRLTGSSNQPQHF
TRBJ1-4,TRBV5-8,CASSSRTAGGEKLFF
TRBJ1-3,TRBV28,CASSLRGLRSGNTIYF
TRBJ2-1,TRBV5-1,CASSKTSYNEQFF
TRBJ2-3,TRBV4-1,CASSQLGGTIQTDTQYF
TRBJ1-2,TRBV2,CASSEALWTRGYTF
TRBJ2-7,TRBV25-1,CASSPPGREQYF
TRBJ1-6,TRBV25-1,CASSESGVVAPLHF
TRBJ1-1,TRBV6-5,CASSYTQVTEAFF
TRBJ2-2,TRBV27,CASSLGGLRELFF
TRBJ1-1,TRBV6-6,CASSPKAQVMNTEAFF
TRBJ2-5,TRBV9,CASSVGGRDSQETQYF
TRBJ1-6,TRBV27,CASKVDRLSPLHF
TRBJ1-5,TRBV27,CASSLRAGGSNQPQHF
TRBJ1-1,TRBV7-6,CASSPGEYQAQAFF
TRBJ2-7,TRBV9,CASSPRDRGSYEQYF
TRBJ2-3,TRBV2,CASNPLGGVGTDTQYF
.,TRBV5-4,CASSTGTLGSYEQYF
TRBJ1-4,TRBV7-9,CASSPTGGNEKLFF
TRBJ1-1,TRBV19,CASSNGALDTEAFF
TRBJ2-4,TRBV7-9,CASSLILTALNIQYF
TRBJ1-1,TRBV5-1,CASSSGPSDTEAFF
TRBJ2-2,TRBV5-8,CASSLLSRSMGTGELFF
TRBJ1-1,TRBV5-4,CASSSGDRGFTEAFF
TRBJ1-2,TRBV19,CASSLLYKGARYTF
TRBJ2-5,TRBV27,CASSGRVQETQYF
TRBJ1-2,TRBV7-9,CASSLQNYGYTF
TRBJ1-5,TRBV9,CASSVGDRGGQPQHF
TRBJ2-3,TRBV29-1,CSSAPLIAGALDTQYF
TRBJ1-1,TRBV18,CASSPKMNTEAFF
TRBJ1-5,TRBV15,CATSRPPGQGVRAVGNQPQHF